This TCR beta chain was recovered during a study of tumor-infiltrating lymphocytes in primary liver carcinoma (dated by TCRdb to about 2017). Concerning the study at large: Five patients with histopathologically diagnosed primary liver carcinoma underwent surgical resection in China between late 2015 and March 2016. Hepatocellular carcinoma (four) or combined HCC and intrahepatic cholangiocarcinoma (one) was present in the five patients, who were three men and two women aged 30 to 69 years. The five patients had tumors staged T1-T3 N0M0, with maximum diameters ranging from about 4 to 10 cm. Each sample produced about 3.5 to 8 million productive TCRbeta reads, and read depth showed no significant difference between tissue types. Across five regions of each liver tumor, along with adjacent normal tissue and blood, the study brought together TCRbeta repertoire sequencing, expression microarrays and whole-exome sequencing. TCRbeta repertoire sequencing covered approximately 35 specimens from 5 patients: about 25 tumor regions, 5 adjacent noncancerous liver tissues and 5 peripheral blood samples. Technical replicate repertoires showed high reproducibility, with mean shared-clone rates roughly 0.87 and correlation coefficients above 0.98. What the study reported, not specific to this receptor: Consistent with antigen-driven expansion, pairs of tumor regions showed higher repertoire overlap (mean around 36%) than either tumor-adjacent pairs (about 17%) or tumor-blood pairs (approximately 15%). Because only the TCR beta chain was sequenced and unpaired alpha chains were not captured, true repertoire diversity is likely underestimated. The top 250 clones made up a significantly larger repertoire fraction in tumors than in blood (p = 0.039). Because the samples were bulk and unsorted, CD4+ and CD8+ T cell repertoires could not be compared. With just a handful of patients in the study, the authors point out that the findings should be validated in a larger study.

With respect to this clonotype: No antigen is known for it. No base quality values were provided; no much bigger clone lies one nucleotide off.

TRIzol reagent was used to extract blood RNA from unsorted whole blood, while the DNeasy Blood & Tissue kit provided the germline DNA. At the time of sampling, the patients were treatment-naive and had chronic HBV infection. Approximately 3.9 milliliters of peripheral blood were collected into K2EDTA tubes before surgery. Using a constant-region primer and ProtoScript II reverse transcriptase, TCRbeta-specific cDNA was reverse-transcribed from around 500 ng total RNA. Construction of the TCRbeta libraries relied on three nested rounds of multiplex PCR, following a slightly modified ARM-PCR procedure. Each of the first two PCR rounds ran for around 10 cycles using multiplex TRBV1-TRBV30 forward primers together with a Cbeta reverse primer. Sample barcodes and Illumina adapters were attached in a final 25-cycle PCR using Deep VentR polymerase. Before sequencing, amplicons of 200-500 bp were gel-purified using a QIAquick gel extraction kit. An Illumina HiSeq 2500 was used to sequence the TCRbeta amplicons, generating 250-bp paired-end reads. As for how the authors treated the data: Trimmomatic v0.33 was used to quality-trim the reads, and FLASH v1.2.11 was used to merge paired reads so that full CDR3 sequences could be recovered. V, D and J germline segments were assigned to the rearranged TCRbeta sequences by MiGEC v1.2.1b. Clonotype statistics and Shannon-Wiener diversity indices were calculated with VDJtools v1.0.0. To reduce sampling bias, subsequent analyses other than the diversity analysis used only the 250 most abundant clonotypes in each sample. TCRdb redid the processing of the public reads, applying fastp at Q25 and MiXCR, and retained in-frame beta chains. One record per CDR3 amino acid sequence lists the most common genes and DNA. These V and J calls originate from TCRdb's pipeline instead of the authors' own analysis. This sample has 250,000 to 400,000 distinct CDR3 sequences in its table, and 65% of those were observed once. Around 9.5% of the sample belongs to the ten largest clones.

Trimming takes 8 bases from V and 5 bases from J, and the germline ends sit 16 bases apart. Taken from cysteine to phenylalanine, the CDR3 has 14 residues. The DNA shown is the 42-base CDR3, in frame from base 1. CDR1 and CDR2 (LGHNA, YNFKEQ) derive from the germline V gene. In this chain, TRBV4-2 is recombined with TRBJ2-1; possibly the D gene is TRBD2, per 5 matching bases. The receptor's source is a man aged 40-49 years with primary liver carcinoma and hepatitis B virus infection. The sequenced sample was peripheral blood. The CDR3 sequence is CASYISVGDNEQFF. The DNA reads TGTGCCAGCTACATTTCCGTCGGGGACAATGAGCAGTTCTTC.